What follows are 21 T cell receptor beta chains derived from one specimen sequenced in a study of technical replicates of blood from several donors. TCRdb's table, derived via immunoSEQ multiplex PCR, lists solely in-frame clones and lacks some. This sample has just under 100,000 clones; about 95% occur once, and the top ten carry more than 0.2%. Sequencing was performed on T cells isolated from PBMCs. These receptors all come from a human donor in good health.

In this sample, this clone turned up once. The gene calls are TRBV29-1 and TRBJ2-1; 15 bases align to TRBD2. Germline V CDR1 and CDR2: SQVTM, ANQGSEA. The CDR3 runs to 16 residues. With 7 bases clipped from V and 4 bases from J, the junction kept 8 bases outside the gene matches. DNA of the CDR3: TGCAGCGGTGCCGGGACTAGCGGGAGGAATTACAATGAGCAGTTCTTC. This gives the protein CSGAGTSGRNYNEQFF.

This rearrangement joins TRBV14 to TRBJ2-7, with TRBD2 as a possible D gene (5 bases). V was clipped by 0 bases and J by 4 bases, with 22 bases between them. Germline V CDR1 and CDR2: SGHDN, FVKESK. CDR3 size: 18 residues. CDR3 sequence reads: CASSQEPPYSVTAYEQYF. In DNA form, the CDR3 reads TGTGCCAGCAGCCAAGAGCCCCCATATAGCGTCACTGCGTACGAGCAGTACTTC.

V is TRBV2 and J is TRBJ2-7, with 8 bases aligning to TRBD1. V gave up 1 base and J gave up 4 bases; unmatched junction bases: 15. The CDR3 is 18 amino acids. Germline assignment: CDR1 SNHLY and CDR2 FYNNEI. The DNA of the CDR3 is TGTGCCAGCAGTGAAGGCCAGGTGGAGGGTGGACAGGGATACGAGCAGTACTTC. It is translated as CASSEGQVEGGQGYEQYF.

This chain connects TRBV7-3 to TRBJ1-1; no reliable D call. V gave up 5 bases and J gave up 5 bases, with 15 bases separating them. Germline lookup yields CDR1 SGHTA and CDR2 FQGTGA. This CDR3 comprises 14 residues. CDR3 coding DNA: TGTGCCAGCAGCCCGAGTAGCGAGGGAACTGAAGCTTTCTTT. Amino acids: CASSPSSEGTEAFF.

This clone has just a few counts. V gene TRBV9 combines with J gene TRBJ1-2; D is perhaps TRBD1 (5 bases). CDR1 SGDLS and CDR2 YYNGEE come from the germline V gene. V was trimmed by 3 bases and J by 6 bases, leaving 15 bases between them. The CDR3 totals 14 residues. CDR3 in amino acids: CASSADIQRNGYTF. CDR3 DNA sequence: TGTGCCAGCAGCGCGGACATCCAGCGTAATGGCTACACCTTC.

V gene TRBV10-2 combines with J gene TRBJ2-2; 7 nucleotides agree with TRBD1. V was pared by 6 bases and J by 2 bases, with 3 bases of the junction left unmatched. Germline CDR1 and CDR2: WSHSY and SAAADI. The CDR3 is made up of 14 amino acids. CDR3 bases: TGCGCCAGCAGAAACAGGGGTAACACCGGGGAGCTGTTTTTT. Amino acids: CASRNRGNTGELFF.

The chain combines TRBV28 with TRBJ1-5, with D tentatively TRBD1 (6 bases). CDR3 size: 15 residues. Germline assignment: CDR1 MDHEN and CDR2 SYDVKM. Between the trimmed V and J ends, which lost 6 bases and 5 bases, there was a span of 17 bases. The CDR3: CASRATPDSHQPQHF. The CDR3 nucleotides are TGTGCCAGCAGAGCTACACCGGACAGCCATCAGCCCCAGCATTTT.

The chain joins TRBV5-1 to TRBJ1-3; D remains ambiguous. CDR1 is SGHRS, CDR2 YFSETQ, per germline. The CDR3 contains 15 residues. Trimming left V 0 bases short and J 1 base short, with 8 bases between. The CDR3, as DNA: TGCGCCAGCAGCTTGGCGGCGGTTTCTGGAAACACCATATATTTT. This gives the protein CASSLAAVSGNTIYF.

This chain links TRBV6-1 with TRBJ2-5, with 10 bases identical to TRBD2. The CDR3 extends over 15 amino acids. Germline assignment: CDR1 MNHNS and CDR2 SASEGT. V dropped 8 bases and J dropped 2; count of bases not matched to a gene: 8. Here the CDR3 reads CASSAGLAVQETQYF. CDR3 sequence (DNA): TGTGCCAGCTCAGCCGGACTAGCGGTTCAAGAGACCCAGTACTTC.

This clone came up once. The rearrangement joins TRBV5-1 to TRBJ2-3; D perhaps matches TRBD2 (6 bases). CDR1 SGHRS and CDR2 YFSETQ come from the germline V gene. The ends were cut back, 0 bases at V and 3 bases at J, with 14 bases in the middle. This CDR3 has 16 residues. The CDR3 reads CASSLALGGKTDTQYF. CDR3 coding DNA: TGCGCCAGCAGCTTGGCACTTGGGGGGAAGACAGATACGCAGTATTTT.

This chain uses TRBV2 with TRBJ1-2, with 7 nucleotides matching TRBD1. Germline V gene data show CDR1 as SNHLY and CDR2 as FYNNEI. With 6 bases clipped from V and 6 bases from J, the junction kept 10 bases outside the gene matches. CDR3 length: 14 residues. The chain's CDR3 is CASSETGVENGYTF. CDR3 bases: TGTGCCAGCAGCGAAACAGGGGTGGAGAATGGCTACACCTTC. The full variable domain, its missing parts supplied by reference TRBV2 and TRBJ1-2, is EPEVTQTPSHQVTQMGQEVILRCVPISNHLYFYWYRQILGQKVEFLVSFYNNEISEKSEIFDDQFSVERPDGSNFTLKIRSTKLEDSAMYFCASSETGVENGYTFGSGTRLTVV.

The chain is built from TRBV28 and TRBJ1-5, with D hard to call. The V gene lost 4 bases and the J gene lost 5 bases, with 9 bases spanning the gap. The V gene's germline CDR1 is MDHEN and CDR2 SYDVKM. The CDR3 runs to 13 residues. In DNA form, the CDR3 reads TGTGCCAGCAGTTCCCGAGGTGATCAGCCCCAGCATTTT. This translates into CASSSRGDQPQHF.

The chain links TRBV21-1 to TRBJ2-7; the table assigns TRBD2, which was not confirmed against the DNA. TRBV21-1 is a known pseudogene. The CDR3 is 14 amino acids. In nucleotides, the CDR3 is TGTGCCAGCAGATTCGGGACTTACTCCCACGAGCAGTACTTC. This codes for CASRFGTYSHEQYF.

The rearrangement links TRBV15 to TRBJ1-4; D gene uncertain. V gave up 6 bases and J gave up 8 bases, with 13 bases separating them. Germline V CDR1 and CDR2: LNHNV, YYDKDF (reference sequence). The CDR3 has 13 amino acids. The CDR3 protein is CATSGRVFEKLFF. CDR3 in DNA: TGTGCCACCAGTGGTCGGGTATTCGAAAAACTGTTTTTT.

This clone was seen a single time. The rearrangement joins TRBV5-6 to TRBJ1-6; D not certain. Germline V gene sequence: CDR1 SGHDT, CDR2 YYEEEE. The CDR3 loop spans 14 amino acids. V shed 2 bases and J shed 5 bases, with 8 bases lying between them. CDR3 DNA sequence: TGTGCCAGCAGCTTCCCCACTGATAATTCACCCCTCCACTTT. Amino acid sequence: CASSFPTDNSPLHF.

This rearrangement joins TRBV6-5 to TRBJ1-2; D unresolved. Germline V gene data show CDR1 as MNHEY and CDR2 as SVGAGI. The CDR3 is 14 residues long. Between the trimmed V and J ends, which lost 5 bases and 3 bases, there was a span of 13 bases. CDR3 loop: CASSRPGGYYGYTF. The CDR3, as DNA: TGTGCCAGCAGTCGACCGGGAGGTTACTATGGCTACACCTTC.

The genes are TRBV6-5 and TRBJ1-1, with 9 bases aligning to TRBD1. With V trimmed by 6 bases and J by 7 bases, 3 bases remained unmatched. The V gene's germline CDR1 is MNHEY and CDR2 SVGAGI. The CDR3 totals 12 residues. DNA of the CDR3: TGTGCCAGCAGCAGGGACAGGGATGAAGCTTTCTTT. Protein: CASSRDRDEAFF.

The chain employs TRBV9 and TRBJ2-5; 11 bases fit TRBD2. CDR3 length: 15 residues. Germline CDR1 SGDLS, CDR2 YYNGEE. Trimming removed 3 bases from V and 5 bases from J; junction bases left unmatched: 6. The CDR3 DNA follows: TGTGCCAGCAGCGCCTCGGTAGCGGGGGGGGAGACCCAGTACTTC. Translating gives CASSASVAGGETQYF.

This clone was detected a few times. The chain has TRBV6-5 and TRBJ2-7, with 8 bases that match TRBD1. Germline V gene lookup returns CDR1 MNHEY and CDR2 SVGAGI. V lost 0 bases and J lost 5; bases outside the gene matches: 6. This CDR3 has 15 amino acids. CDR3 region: CASSYSGQGPDEQYF. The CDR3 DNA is TGTGCCAGCAGTTACTCTGGACAGGGTCCCGACGAGCAGTACTTC.

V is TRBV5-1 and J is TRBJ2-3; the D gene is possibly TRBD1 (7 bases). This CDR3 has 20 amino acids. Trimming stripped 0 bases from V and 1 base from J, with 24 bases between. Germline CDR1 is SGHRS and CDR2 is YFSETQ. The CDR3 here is CASSLADLKQWRGRTDTQYF. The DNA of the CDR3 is TGCGCCAGCAGCTTGGCCGACCTCAAGCAGTGGAGGGGGCGCACAGATACGCAGTATTTT.

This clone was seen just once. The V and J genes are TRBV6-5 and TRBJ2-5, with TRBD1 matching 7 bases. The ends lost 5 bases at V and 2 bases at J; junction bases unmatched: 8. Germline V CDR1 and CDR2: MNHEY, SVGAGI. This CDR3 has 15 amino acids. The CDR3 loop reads CASSVLAGGQETQYF. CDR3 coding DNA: TGTGCCAGCAGTGTATTAGCAGGGGGTCAAGAGACCCAGTACTTC.